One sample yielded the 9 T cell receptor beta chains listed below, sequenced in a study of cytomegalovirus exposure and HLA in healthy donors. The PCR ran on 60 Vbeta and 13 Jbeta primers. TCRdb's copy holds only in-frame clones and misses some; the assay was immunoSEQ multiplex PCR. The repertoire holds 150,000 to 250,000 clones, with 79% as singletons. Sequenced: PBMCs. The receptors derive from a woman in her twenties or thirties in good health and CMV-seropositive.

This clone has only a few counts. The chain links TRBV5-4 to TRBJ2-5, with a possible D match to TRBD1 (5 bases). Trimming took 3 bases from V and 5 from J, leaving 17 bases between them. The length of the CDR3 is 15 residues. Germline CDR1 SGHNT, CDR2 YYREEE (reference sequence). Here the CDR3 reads CASSSSGRGSETQYF. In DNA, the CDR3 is TGTGCCAGCAGCTCGTCGGGTAGGGGTTCGGAGACCCAGTACTTC.

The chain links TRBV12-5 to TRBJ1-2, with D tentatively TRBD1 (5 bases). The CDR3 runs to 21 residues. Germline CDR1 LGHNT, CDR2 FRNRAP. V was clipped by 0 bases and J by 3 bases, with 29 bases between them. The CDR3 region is CASGLVLFLRGFRVLYYGYTF. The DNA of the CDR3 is TGTGCTAGTGGTTTGGTACTGTTCTTACGGGGGTTCCGGGTCCTTTACTATGGCTACACCTTC.

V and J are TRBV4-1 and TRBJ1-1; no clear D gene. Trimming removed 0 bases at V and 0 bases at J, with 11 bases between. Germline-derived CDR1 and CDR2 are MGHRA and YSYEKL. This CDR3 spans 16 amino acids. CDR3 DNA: TGCGCCAGCAGCCAAGAGGATTCCGGGTTGAACACTGAAGCTTTCTTT. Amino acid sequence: CASSQEDSGLNTEAFF.

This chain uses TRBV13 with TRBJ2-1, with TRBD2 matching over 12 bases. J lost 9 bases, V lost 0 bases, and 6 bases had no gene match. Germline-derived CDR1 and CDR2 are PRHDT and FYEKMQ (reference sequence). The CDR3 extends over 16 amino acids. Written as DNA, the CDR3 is TGTGCCAGCAGCTTAGGAAGACTAGCGGGAGTAGGTGAGCAGTTCTTC. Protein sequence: CASSLGRLAGVGEQFF.

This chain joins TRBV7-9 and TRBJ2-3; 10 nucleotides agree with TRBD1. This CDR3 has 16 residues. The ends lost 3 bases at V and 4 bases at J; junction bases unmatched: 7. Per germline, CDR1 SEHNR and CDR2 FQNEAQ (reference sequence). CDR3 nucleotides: TGTGCCAGCAGCTTGACCGGGACAGGGGACCCAGATACGCAGTATTTT. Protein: CASSLTGTGDPDTQYF.

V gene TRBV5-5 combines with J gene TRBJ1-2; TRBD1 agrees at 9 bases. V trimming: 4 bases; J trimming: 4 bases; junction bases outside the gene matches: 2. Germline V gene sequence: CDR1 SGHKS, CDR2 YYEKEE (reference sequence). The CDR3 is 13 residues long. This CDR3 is CASSGTGTYGYTF. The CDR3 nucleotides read TGTGCCAGCAGCGGGACAGGGACCTATGGCTACACCTTC.

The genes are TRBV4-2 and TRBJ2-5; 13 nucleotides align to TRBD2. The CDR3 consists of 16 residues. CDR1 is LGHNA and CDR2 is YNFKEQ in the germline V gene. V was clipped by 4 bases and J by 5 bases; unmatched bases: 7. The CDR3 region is CASSPGLAGEKETQYF. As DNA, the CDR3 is TGTGCCAGCAGCCCAGGACTAGCGGGAGAAAAGGAGACCCAGTACTTC.

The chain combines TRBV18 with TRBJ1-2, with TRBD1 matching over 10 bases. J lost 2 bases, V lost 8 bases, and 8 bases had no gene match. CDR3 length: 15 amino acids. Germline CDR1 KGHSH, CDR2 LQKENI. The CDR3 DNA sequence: TGTGCCAGCACGCCCGGGGGACAGGGGAACTATGGCTACACCTTC. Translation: CASTPGGQGNYGYTF.

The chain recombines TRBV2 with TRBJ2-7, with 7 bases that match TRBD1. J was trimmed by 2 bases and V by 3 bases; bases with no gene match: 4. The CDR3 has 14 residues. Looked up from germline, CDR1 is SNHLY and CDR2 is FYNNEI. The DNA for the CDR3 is TGTGCCAGCAGTGACTGGGACAGCACCTACGAGCAGTACTTC. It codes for CASSDWDSTYEQYF.